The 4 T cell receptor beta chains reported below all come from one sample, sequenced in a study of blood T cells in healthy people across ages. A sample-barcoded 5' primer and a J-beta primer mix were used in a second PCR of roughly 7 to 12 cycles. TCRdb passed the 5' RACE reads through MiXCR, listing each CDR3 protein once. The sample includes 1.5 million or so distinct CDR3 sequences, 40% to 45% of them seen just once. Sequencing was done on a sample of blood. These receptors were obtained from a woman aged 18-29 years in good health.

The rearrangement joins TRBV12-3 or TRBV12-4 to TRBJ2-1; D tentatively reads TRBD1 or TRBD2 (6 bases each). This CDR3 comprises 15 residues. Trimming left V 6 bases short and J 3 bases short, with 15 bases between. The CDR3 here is CASRPRQDYYNEQFF. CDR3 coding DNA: TGTGCCAGCAGACCGAGACAGGACTACTACAATGAGCAGTTCTTC.

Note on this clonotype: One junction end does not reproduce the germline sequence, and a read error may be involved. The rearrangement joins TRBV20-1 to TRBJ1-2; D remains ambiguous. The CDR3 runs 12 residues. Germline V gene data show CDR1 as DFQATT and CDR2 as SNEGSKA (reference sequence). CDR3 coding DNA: TGCAGTGCTGGAGAAGTCGGCTATGGCTACACCTTC. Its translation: CSAGEVGYGYTF.

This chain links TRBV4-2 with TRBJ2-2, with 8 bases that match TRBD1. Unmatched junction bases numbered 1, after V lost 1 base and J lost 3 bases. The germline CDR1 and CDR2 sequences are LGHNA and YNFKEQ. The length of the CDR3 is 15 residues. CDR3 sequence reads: CASSQGDRYTGELFF. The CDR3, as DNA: TGTGCCAGCAGCCAAGGGGACAGGTACACCGGGGAGCTGTTTTTT.

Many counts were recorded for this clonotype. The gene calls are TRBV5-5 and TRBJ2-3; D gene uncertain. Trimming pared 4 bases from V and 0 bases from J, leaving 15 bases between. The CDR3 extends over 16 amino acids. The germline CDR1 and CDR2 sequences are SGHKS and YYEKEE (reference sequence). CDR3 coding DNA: TGTGCCAGCAGCCTCCGGGCCCCGACTAGCACAGATACGCAGTATTTT. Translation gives CASSLRAPTSTDTQYF.